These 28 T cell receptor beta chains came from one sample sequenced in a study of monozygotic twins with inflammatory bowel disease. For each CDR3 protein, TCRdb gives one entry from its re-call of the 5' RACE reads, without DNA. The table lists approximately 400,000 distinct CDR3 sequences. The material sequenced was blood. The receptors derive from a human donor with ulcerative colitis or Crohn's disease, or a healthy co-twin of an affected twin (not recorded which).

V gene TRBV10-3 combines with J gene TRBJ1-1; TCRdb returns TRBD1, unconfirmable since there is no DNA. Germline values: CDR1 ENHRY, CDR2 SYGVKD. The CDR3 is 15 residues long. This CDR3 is CAISGRDRGRNEAFF.

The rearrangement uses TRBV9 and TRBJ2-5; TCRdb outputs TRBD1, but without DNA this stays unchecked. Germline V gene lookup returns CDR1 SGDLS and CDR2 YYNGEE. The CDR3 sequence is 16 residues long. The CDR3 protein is CASSVTTGEPQETQYF.

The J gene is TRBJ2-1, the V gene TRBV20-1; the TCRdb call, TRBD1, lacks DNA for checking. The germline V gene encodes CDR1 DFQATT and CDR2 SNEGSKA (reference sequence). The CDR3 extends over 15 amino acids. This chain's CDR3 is CSAPKGGQGLGEQFF.

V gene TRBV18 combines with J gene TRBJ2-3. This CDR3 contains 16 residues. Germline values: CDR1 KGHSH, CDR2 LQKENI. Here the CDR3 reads CASSPRSGSSTDTQYF.

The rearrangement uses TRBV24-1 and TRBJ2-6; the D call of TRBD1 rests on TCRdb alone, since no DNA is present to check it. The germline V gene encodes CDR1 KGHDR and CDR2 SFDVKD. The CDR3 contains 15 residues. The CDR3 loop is CATSEQGPGANVLTF.

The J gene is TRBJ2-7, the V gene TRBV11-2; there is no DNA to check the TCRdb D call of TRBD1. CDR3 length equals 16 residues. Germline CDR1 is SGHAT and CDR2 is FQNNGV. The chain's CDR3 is CASSTDRESRVYEQYF.

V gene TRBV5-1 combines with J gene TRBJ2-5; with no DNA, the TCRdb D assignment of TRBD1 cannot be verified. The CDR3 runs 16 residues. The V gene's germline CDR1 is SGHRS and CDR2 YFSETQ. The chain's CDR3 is CASSYRDRGPGETQYF.

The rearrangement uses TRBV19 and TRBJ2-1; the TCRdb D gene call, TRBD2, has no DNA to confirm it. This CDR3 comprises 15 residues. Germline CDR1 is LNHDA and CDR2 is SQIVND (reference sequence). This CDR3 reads CASRIVAGALGEQFF.

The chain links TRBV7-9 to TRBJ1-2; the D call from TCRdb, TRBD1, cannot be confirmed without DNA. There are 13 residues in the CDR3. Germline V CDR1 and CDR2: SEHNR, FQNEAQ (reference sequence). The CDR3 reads CASSPGSGYGYTF.

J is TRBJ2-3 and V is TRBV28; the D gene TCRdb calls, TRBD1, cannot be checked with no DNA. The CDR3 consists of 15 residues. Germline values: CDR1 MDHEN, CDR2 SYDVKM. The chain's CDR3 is CASSGRGRGTDTQYF.

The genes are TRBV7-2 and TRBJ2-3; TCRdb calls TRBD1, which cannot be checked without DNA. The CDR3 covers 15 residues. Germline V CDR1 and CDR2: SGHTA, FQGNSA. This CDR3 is CASSLDRGEADTQYF.

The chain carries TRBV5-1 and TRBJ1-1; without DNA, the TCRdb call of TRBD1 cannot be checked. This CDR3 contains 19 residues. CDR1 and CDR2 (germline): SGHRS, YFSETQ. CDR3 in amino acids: CASSLGRGQAWERATEAFF.

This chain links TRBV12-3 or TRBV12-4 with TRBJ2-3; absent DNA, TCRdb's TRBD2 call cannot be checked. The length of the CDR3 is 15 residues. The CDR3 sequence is CASSLGLAITDTQYF.

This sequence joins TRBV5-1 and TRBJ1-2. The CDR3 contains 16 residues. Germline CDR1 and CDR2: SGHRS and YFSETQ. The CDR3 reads CASSETMGRAGYGYTF. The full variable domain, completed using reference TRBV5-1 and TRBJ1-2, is KAGVTQTPRYLIKTRGQQVTLSCSPISGHRSVSWYQQTPGQGLQFLFEYFSETQRNKGNFPGRFSGRQFSNSRSEMNVSTLELGDSALYLCASSETMGRAGYGYTFGSGTRLTVV.

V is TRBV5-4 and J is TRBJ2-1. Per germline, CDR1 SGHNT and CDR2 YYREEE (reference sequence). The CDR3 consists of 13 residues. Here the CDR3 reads CASSLWQYDEQFF.

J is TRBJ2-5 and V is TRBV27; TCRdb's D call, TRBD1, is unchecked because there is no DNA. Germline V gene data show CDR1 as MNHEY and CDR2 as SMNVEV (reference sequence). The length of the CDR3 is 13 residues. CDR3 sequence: CASSSPPGETQYF.

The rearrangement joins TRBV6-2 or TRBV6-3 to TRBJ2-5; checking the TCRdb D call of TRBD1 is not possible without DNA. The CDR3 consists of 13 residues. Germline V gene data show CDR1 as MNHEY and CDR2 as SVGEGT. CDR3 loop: CASSYTGIETQYF.

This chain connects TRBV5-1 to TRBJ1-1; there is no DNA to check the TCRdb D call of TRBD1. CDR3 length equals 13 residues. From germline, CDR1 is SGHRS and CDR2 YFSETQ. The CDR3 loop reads CASSLWPGEEAFF.

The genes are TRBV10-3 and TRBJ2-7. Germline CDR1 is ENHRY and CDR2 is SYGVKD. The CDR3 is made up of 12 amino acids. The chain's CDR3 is CAISSNTYEQYF.

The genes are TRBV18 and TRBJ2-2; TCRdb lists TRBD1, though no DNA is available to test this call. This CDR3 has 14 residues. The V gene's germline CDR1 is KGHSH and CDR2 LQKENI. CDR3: CASSPRQGNGELFF. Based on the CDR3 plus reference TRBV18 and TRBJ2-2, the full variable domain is NAGVMQNPRHLVRRRGQEARLRCSPMKGHSHVYWYRQLPEEGLKFMVYLQKENIIDESGMPKERFSAEFPKEGPSILRIQQVVRGDSAAYFCASSPRQGNGELFFGEGSRLTVL.

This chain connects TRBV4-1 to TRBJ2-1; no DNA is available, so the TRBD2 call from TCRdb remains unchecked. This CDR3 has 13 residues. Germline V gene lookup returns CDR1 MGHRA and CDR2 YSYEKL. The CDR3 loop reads CASSHPGEVQQFF.

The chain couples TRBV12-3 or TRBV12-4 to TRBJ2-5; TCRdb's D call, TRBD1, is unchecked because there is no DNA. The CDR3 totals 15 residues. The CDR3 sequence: CASSLGGSPGETQYF.

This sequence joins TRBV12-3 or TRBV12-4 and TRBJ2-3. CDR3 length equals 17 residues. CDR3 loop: CASSFRQALGSEITQYF.

CDR3 loop: CASSLVGSGSNEQYF. The rearrangement joins TRBV7-6 to TRBJ2-7; TCRdb calls TRBD2, which cannot be checked without DNA. The CDR3 is made up of 15 amino acids. From germline, CDR1 is SGHVS and CDR2 FNYEAQ.

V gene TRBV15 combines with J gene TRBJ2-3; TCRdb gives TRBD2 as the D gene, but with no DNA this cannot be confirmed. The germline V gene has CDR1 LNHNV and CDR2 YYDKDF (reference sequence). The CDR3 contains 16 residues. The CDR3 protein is CATSRLTAQSTDTQYF.

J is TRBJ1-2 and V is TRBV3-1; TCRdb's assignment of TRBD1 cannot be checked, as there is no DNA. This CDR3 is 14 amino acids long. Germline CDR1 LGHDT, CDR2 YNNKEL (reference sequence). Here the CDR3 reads CASSYDGMSYGYTF.

The chain's CDR3 is CSARGLRDSNTGELFF. V usage is TRBV20-1 and J usage is TRBJ2-2; without DNA, the TCRdb call of TRBD2 cannot be checked. The CDR3 has 16 residues. The germline CDR1 and CDR2 sequences are DFQATT and SNEGSKA (reference sequence).

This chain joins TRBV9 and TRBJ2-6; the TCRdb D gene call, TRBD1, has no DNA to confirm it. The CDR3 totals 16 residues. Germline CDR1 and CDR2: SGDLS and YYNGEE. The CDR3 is CASSYGRGAGANVLTF. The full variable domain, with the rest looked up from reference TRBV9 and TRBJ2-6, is DSGVTQTPKHLITATGQRVTLRCSPRSGDLSVYWYQQSLDQGLQFLIQYYNGEERAKGNILERFSAQQFPDLHSELNLSSLELGDSALYFCASSYGRGAGANVLTFGAGSRLTVL.